This paragraph covers one T cell receptor beta chain sequence. What it recognizes is unknown. TCRdb called the 5' RACE reads again in MiXCR, with one record for every CDR3 protein. The sample lists hundreds of thousands of distinct CDR3 sequences; around 8.3% were seen once. V gave up 5 bases and J gave up 6 bases, with 10 bases separating them. This CDR3 has 13 residues. Germline CDR1 reads SNHLY; CDR2 reads FYNNEI. These data belong to a study of identical twins. Broader study findings: Shared out-of-frame alpha sequences (those common to twins) showed excess low generation probability.

These data were also reused for a study on yellow fever vaccine responses in identical twins. From that report: Reports say the vaccine T cell response in twins looked partly convergent and partly personalized.

V is TRBV2 and J is TRBJ1-4; D not resolved. Sequencing used PBMCs. This receptor was identified in a woman younger than 35 in good health. The CDR3 region is CASSTRTHEKLFF. The DNA for the CDR3 is TGTGCCAGCAGTACCAGGACGCATGAAAAACTGTTTTTT.